The present T cell receptor (beta chain) was sequenced within a study of a mutant IDH1 vaccine in newly diagnosed glioma. Time point noted: baseline, week 1 (first vaccination visit). Treatment reported: pre-vaccination baseline after standard-of-care therapy. TCRdb keeps only in-frame clones here, not all; method: immunoSEQ multiplex PCR. The sample includes roughly 38,000 clones, roughly 89% of them seen just once. Germline loops: CDR1 SEHNR, CDR2 FQNEAQ (reference sequence). The CDR3 runs to 15 residues. The J segment lost 1 base and the V segment lost 8 bases, leaving 7 bases of the junction unmatched.

The sequence came from a man aged 18-30 years with glioma. The chain uses TRBV7-9 and TRBJ2-2, with 7 bases that match TRBD2. The sample consisted of PBMCs, taken from a glioma patient treated with radiotherapy, temozolomide or both. The CDR3 nucleotides read TGTGCCAGCGGGGGGGAGGGCCTGAACACCGGGGAGCTGTTTTTT. This codes for CASGGEGLNTGELFF.